The source of this T cell receptor (beta chain) is a study of T cell responses to AZD1222 COVID-19 vaccine. Study background: Analysis merged second doses at about 4 or about 12 weeks.

For this clone: Antigen: not known.

Study observations and caveats: Donor demographics were predominantly white British with a female majority; clonal diversity may be underestimated.

V lost 4 bases to trimming and J lost 2 bases, with 8 bases between them. There are 12 residues in the CDR3. Germline V gene lookup returns CDR1 SQVTM and CDR2 ANQGSEA. Sequencing was performed with immunoSEQ multiplex PCR; in TCRdb, only in-frame clones are kept and a portion is missing. The table records around 69,000 clones, roughly 88% of them present only once. This TCR was recovered from an adult in good health. The source was peripheral blood, collected on day 0 of AZD1222 vaccination. This chain joins TRBV29-1 and TRBJ1-2; D unresolved. CDR3 bases: TGCAGCGTTGGCCCCGAAAACTATGGCTACACCTTC. Encoded protein: CSVGPENYGYTF.